Each of the 11 T cell receptor beta chains below was sequenced from the same sample in a study of early T cells in non-severe SARS-CoV-2 infection. TCRdb independently ran MiXCR on the 5' RACE reads; one entry per CDR3 protein. The sample holds 50,000 to 80,000 distinct CDR3 sequences; approximately 8.8% are singletons and the top ten take around 15%. The specimen comprised whole blood, sampled at baseline. The receptors stem from an adult who was a healthcare worker with PCR-confirmed SARS-CoV-2 infection or an uninfected control (not recorded which).

This clonotype was counted only a few times. The chain recombines TRBV20-1 with TRBJ1-3; D is undetermined. Germline V CDR1 and CDR2: DFQATT, SNEGSKA (reference sequence). The CDR3 sequence is 13 residues long. V was clipped by 6 bases and J by 4 bases, with 13 bases between them. CDR3 DNA: TGCAGTGCCACCCAAACTACGGGAAACACCATATATTTT. It yields the protein CSATQTTGNTIYF.

The rearrangement links TRBV10-2 to TRBJ2-6; D is unclear. Germline V CDR1 and CDR2: WSHSY, SAAADI. V gave up 7 bases and J gave up 2 bases, with 3 bases separating them. The CDR3 loop spans 12 amino acids. The CDR3 region is CASKAGANVLTF. The CDR3 DNA reads as TGCGCCAGCAAGGCTGGGGCCAACGTCCTGACTTTC.

The CDR3 DNA is TGTGCCAGCAGCTTTGGCGGGAGGTCGAACGAGCAGTACTTC. As protein: CASSFGGRSNEQYF. V usage is TRBV7-2 and J usage is TRBJ2-7; TRBD2 agrees at 8 bases. J was trimmed by 5 bases and V by 3 bases; bases with no gene match: 6. The germline gives CDR1 SGHTA, CDR2 FQGNSA. The CDR3 covers 14 residues. The variable domain in full, completed from reference TRBV7-2 and TRBJ2-7, reads GAGVSQSPSNKVTEKGKDVELRCDPISGHTALYWYRQSLGQGLEFLIYFQGNSAPDKSGLPSDRFSAERTGGSVSTLTIQRTQQEDSAVYLCASSFGGRSNEQYFGPGTRLTVT.

The rearrangement joins TRBV3-1 to TRBJ1-1, with D possibly TRBD1 on 5 matching bases. The V gene's germline CDR1 is LGHDT and CDR2 YNNKEL (reference sequence). V lost 1 base and J lost 1, with 7 bases in between. The CDR3 spans 14 residues. The CDR3 DNA follows: TGTGCCAGCAGCCAAGGGGACTCGAACACTGAAGCTTTCTTT. Its protein is CASSQGDSNTEAFF.

The sample holds a few counts of this clonotype. The rearrangement links TRBV20-1 to TRBJ2-2; 7 nucleotides agree with TRBD2. CDR1 is DFQATT, CDR2 SNEGSKA, per germline (reference sequence). This CDR3 has 14 residues. The junction had 12 bases not matched to a gene; V was cut back by 8 bases and J by 6 bases. CDR3 nucleotide sequence: TGCAGTACACACGGGCGGGAGCGTCCCGGGGAGCTGTTTTTT. This translates into CSTHGRERPGELFF.

The V call is TRBV6-5, the J call TRBJ2-7; no clear D gene. The germline gives CDR1 MNHEY, CDR2 SVGAGI. This CDR3 region has 13 residues. V was pared by 4 bases and J by 3 bases, with 10 bases between. CDR3: CASSSLHGYEQYF. The CDR3 coding sequence is TGTGCCAGCAGTTCATTGCACGGCTACGAGCAGTACTTC.

This clonotype came up many times. The chain carries TRBV7-9 and TRBJ2-7; perhaps TRBD2 as D (5 bases). The CDR3 covers 14 residues. Trimming pared 1 base from V and 6 bases from J, leaving 13 bases between. Per the germline V gene, CDR1 is SEHNR and CDR2 is FQNEAQ (reference sequence). The CDR3 is CASSLGWERGEQYF. CDR3 in DNA: TGTGCCAGCAGCTTAGGATGGGAGCGTGGCGAGCAGTACTTC.

The gene calls are TRBV3-1 and TRBJ1-1; D uncertain. Germline V gene data show CDR1 as LGHDT and CDR2 as YNNKEL (reference sequence). The V end was cut by 5 bases, the J end by 1 base, with 11 bases between. The CDR3 spans 14 residues. CDR3 amino acids: CASSINPGNTEAFF. The CDR3 coding sequence is TGTGCCAGCAGCATAAACCCGGGGAACACTGAAGCTTTCTTT.

This clonotype was counted once. The rearrangement uses TRBV12-3 or TRBV12-4 and TRBJ2-3; 11 nucleotides match TRBD2. The V gene end was trimmed by 3 bases and the J gene end by 0 bases; junction bases not matched to a gene: 5. The CDR3 has 17 amino acids. The CDR3 is CASSLTSGALSTDTQYF. CDR3 DNA: TGTGCCAGCAGTTTGACTAGCGGGGCCCTTAGCACAGATACGCAGTATTTT.

This clonotype came up many times. The chain combines TRBV5-1 with TRBJ2-1; possible D gene TRBD2, 5 bases. The length of the CDR3 is 16 residues. V was trimmed by 0 bases and J by 3 bases, leaving 13 bases between them. Germline values: CDR1 SGHRS, CDR2 YFSETQ. The CDR3, as DNA: TGCGCCAGCAGCTTGGTAGGGCAGGACTTCTACAATGAGCAGTTCTTC. This encodes CASSLVGQDFYNEQFF. Complete variable domain (other parts from reference TRBV5-1 and TRBJ2-1): KAGVTQTPRYLIKTRGQQVTLSCSPISGHRSVSWYQQTPGQGLQFLFEYFSETQRNKGNFPGRFSGRQFSNSRSEMNVSTLELGDSALYLCASSLVGQDFYNEQFFGPGTRLTVL.

The genes are TRBV7-2 and TRBJ2-7; 10 positions match TRBD1. With 3 bases clipped from V and 5 bases from J, the junction kept 7 bases outside the gene matches. Germline CDR1 SGHTA, CDR2 FQGNSA. There are 15 residues in the CDR3. This CDR3 is CASSFHWTGGNEQYF. DNA of the CDR3: TGTGCCAGCAGCTTTCATTGGACAGGGGGGAACGAGCAGTACTTC.